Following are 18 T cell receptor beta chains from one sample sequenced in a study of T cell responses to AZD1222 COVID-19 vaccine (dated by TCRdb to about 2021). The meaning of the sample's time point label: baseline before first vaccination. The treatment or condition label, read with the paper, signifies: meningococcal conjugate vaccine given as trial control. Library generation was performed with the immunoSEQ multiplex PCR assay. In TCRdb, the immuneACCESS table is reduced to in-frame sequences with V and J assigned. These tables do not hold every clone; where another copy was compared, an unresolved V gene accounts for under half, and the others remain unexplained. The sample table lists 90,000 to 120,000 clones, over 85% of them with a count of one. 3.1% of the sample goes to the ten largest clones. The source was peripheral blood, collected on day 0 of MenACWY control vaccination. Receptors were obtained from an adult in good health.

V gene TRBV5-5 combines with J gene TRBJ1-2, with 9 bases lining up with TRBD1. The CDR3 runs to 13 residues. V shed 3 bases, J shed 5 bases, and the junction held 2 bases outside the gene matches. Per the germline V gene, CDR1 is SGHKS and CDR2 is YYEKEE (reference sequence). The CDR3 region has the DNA TGTGCCAGCAGCTCCGGACAGGGGTATGGCTACACCTTC. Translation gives CASSSGQGYGYTF.

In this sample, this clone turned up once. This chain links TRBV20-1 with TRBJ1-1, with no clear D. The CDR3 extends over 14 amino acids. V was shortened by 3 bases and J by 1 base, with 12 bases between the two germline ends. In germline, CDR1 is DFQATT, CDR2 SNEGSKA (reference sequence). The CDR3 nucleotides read TGCAGTGCTAGTATGCCTAGAGGGAACACTGAAGCTTTCTTT. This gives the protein CSASMPRGNTEAFF.

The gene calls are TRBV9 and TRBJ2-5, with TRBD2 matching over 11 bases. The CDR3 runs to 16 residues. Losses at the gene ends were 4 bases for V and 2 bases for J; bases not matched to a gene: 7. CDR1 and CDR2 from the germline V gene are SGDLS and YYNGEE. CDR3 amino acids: CASSITSGGDQETQYF. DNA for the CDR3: TGTGCCAGCAGCATAACTAGCGGGGGCGATCAAGAGACCCAGTACTTC.

The CDR3 DNA reads as TGTGCCAGCAGTTTAGGGTTTTACGAGCAGTACTTC. Its translation: CASSLGFYEQYF. This rearrangement joins TRBV28 to TRBJ2-7; D not resolved. V was clipped by 2 bases and J by 4 bases, with 6 bases between them. The CDR3 has 12 residues. Germline loops: CDR1 MDHEN, CDR2 SYDVKM.

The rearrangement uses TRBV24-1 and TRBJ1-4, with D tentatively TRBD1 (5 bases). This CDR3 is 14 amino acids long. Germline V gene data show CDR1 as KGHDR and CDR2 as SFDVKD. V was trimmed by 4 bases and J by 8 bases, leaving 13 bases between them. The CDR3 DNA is TGTGCCACCAGTGACCCAGGGACGGGAGAAAAACTGTTTTTT. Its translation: CATSDPGTGEKLFF.

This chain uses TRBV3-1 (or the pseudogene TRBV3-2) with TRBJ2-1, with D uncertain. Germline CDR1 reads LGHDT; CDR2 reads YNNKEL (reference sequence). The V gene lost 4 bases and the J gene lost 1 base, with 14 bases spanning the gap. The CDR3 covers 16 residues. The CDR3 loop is CASSLFTGHSYNEQFF. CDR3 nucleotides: TGTGCCAGCAGCCTTTTTACGGGCCATTCCTACAATGAGCAGTTCTTC.

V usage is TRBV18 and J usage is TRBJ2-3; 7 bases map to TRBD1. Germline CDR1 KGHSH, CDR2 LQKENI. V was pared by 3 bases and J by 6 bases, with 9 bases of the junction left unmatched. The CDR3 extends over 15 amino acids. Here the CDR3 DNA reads TGTGCCAGCTCACCCAGGACAGGCGCAAGCGATACGCAGTATTTT. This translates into CASSPRTGASDTQYF.

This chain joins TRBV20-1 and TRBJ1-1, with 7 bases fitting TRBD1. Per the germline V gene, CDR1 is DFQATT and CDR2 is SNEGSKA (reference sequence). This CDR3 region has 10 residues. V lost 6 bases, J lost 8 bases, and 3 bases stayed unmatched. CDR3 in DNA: TGCAGTGCGGGACAGCTAGAAGCTTTCTTT. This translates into CSAGQLEAFF.

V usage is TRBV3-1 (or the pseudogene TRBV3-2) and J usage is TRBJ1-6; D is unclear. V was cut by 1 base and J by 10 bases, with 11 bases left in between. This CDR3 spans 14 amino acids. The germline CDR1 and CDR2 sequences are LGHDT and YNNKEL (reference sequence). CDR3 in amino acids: CASSQVGERSPLHF. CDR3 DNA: TGTGCCAGCAGCCAAGTCGGGGAAAGGTCACCCCTCCACTTT.

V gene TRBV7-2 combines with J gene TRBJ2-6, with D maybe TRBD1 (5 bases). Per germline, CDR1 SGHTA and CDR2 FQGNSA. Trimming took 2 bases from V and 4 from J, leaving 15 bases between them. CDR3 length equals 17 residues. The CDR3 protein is CASSLMRQTRGANVLTF. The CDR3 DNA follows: TGTGCCAGCAGCTTAATGAGACAGACCCGCGGGGCCAACGTCCTGACTTTC.

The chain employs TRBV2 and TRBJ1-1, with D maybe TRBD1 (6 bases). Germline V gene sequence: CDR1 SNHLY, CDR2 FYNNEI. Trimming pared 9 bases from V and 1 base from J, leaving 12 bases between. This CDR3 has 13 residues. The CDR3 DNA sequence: TGTGCCAGTACAATCAGGGGGAACACTGAAGCTTTCTTT. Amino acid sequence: CASTIRGNTEAFF. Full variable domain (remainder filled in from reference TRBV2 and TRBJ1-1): EPEVTQTPSHQVTQMGQEVILRCVPISNHLYFYWYRQILGQKVEFLVSFYNNEISEKSEIFDDQFSVERPDGSNFTLKIRSTKLEDSAMYFCASTIRGNTEAFFGQGTRLTVV.

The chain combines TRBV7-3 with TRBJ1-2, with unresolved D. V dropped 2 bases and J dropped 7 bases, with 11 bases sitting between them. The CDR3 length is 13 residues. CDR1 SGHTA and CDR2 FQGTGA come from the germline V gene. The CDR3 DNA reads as TGTGCCAGCAGCTTAGGGCAGGTCTTTGGCTACACCTTC. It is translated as CASSLGQVFGYTF.

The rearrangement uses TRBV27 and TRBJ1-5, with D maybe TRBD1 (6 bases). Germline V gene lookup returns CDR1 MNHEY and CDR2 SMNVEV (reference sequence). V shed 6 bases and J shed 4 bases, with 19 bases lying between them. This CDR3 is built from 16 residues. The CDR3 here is CASSQSATGENQPQHF. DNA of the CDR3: TGTGCCAGCAGCCAATCCGCGACAGGAGAGAATCAGCCCCAGCATTTT.

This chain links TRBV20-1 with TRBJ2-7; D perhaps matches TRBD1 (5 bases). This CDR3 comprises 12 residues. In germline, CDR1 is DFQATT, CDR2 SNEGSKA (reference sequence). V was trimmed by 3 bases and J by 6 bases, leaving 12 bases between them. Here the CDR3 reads CSASPQGVEQYF. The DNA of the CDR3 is TGCAGTGCTAGTCCCCAAGGGGTCGAGCAGTACTTC.

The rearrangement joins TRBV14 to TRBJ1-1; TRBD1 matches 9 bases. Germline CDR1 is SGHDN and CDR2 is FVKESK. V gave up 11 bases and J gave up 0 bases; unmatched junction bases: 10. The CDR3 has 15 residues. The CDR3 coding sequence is TGTGCCGAATGCGTGGACAGGGGTTTGAACACTGAAGCTTTCTTT. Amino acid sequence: CAECVDRGLNTEAFF.

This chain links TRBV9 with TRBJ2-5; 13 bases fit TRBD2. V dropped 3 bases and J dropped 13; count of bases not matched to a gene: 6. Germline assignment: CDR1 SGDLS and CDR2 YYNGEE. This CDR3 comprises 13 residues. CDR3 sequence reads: CASSAGTSGAPYF. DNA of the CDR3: TGTGCCAGCAGCGCGGGGACTAGCGGGGCTCCGTACTTC.

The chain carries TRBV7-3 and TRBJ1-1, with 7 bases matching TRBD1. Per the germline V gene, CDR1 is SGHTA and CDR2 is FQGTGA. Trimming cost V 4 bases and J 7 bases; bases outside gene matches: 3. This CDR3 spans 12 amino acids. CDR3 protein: CASSSGQLEAFF. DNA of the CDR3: TGTGCCAGCAGCTCGGGACAGCTTGAAGCTTTCTTT.

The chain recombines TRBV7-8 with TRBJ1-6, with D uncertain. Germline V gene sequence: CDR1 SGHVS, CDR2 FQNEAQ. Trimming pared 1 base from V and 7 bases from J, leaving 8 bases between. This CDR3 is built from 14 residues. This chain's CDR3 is CASSLEGRNSPLHF. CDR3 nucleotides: TGTGCCAGCAGCTTAGAGGGCAGGAATTCACCCCTCCACTTT.